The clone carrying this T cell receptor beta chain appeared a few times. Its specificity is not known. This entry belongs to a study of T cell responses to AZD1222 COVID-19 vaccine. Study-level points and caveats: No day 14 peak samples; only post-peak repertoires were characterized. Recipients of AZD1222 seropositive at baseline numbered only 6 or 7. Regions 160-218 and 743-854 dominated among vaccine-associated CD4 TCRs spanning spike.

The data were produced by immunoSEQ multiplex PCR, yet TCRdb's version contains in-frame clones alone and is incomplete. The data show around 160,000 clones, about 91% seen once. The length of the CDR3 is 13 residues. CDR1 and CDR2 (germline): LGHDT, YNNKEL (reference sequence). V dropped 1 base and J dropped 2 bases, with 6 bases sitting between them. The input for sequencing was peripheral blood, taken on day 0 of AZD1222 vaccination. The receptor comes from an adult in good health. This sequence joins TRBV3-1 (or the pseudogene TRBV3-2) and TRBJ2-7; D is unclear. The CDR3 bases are TGTGCCAGCAGCCAAGCGGGTACCTACGAGCAGTACTTC. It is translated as CASSQAGTYEQYF.